This passage covers 9 T cell receptor beta chains from one sample sequenced in a study of cytomegalovirus exposure and HLA in healthy donors. It was with 60 Vbeta and 13 Jbeta primers that the PCR ran. Profiled with immunoSEQ multiplex PCR; TCRdb holds only in-frame clones, not every one. This table has about 140,000 clones, 88% appearing once. Source material: PBMCs. All receptors come from a woman between 35 and 50 years old in good health and CMV-seronegative.

The chain employs TRBV5-1 and TRBJ2-5; TRBD1 agrees at 9 bases. Germline V CDR1 and CDR2: SGHRS, YFSETQ. J was trimmed by 0 bases and V by 3 bases; bases with no gene match: 9. The CDR3 loop spans 17 amino acids. The CDR3 sequence: CASSWVATGGYQETQYF. The CDR3 DNA is TGCGCCAGCAGCTGGGTCGCGACAGGGGGATACCAAGAGACCCAGTACTTC. The variable domain in full, with the rest retrieved from reference TRBV5-1 and TRBJ2-5, is KAGVTQTPRYLIKTRGQQVTLSCSPISGHRSVSWYQQTPGQGLQFLFEYFSETQRNKGNFPGRFSGRQFSNSRSEMNVSTLELGDSALYLCASSWVATGGYQETQYFGPGTRLLVL.

The rearrangement joins TRBV6-6 to TRBJ1-2; 7 bases line up with TRBD1. The germline V gene encodes CDR1 MNHNY and CDR2 SVGAGI (reference sequence). Trimming at V came to 2 bases and at J to 13 bases, leaving 16 bases not matched to a gene. The CDR3 loop spans 15 amino acids. CDR3 residues: CASSYRGTVPSAGTF. CDR3 bases: TGTGCCAGCAGTTACAGGGGGACAGTGCCCAGTGCAGGCACCTTC.

Written as DNA, the CDR3 is TGTGCCAGCAGCCCAACTATATTACGAGGGGGGGATAATTCACCCCTCCACTTT. It specifies CASSPTILRGGDNSPLHF. This chain joins TRBV7-9 and TRBJ1-6; D is perhaps TRBD1 (6 bases). Germline CDR1 and CDR2: SEHNR and FQNEAQ (reference sequence). The V end was cut by 5 bases, the J end by 5 bases, with 22 bases between. This CDR3 spans 18 amino acids.

The chain uses TRBV29-1 and TRBJ2-7; no reliable D call. The ends were cut back, 7 bases at V and 0 bases at J, with 13 bases in the middle. CDR1 and CDR2 (germline): SQVTM, ANQGSEA. The CDR3 covers 13 residues. CDR3 amino acids: CSAGSPDSYEQYF. The CDR3 DNA reads TGCAGCGCTGGTAGCCCAGACTCCTACGAGCAGTACTTC.

The chain is built from TRBV5-1 and TRBJ2-2; D possibly corresponds to TRBD1 (6 bases). The germline V and J ends were trimmed by 4 bases and 2 bases, with 12 bases remaining between them. CDR1 and CDR2 from the germline V gene are SGHRS and YFSETQ. This CDR3 has 15 residues. The CDR3 DNA reads TGCGCCAGCAGCAGGCAGGGGCAAAACACCGGGGAGCTGTTTTTT. Translating gives CASSRQGQNTGELFF.

The chain employs TRBV5-4 and TRBJ2-5, with 7 bases lining up with TRBD2. The germline V gene encodes CDR1 SGHNT and CDR2 YYREEE (reference sequence). This CDR3 has 14 residues. J gave up 4 bases and V 4 bases, and 7 bases lay outside the gene matches. The CDR3: CASSLTSLGETQYF. CDR3 coding DNA: TGTGCCAGCAGCCTGACTAGCTTAGGAGAGACCCAGTACTTC.

The V and J genes are TRBV5-1 and TRBJ2-5, with TRBD1 matching 9 bases. The J call may be incorrect, as the DNA end agrees better with TRBJ2-7. Germline CDR1 and CDR2: SGHRS and YFSETQ. The CDR3 sequence is 15 residues long. This CDR3 reads CASRPTGGSSYEQYF. CDR3 in DNA: TGCGCCAGCAGGCCTACAGGGGGCTCCTCCTACGAGCAGTACTTC.

V usage is TRBV28 and J usage is TRBJ1-1; the D gene is possibly TRBD1 (6 bases). This CDR3 has 13 amino acids. V lost 7 bases to trimming and J lost 2 bases, with 11 bases between them. Germline assignment: CDR1 MDHEN and CDR2 SYDVKM. CDR3 sequence: CASTGDTNTEAFF. The CDR3 DNA follows: TGTGCCAGCACTGGGGACACTAACACTGAAGCTTTCTTT.

This sequence joins TRBV11-3 and TRBJ2-1, with D unresolved. The CDR3 runs 18 residues. Germline CDR1 SGHNT, CDR2 YENEEA. The V end lost 1 base, the J end lost 7 bases, and 23 bases lay between the germline ends. CDR3 sequence reads: CASSLGADSVARWNEQFF. In DNA form, the CDR3 reads TGTGCCAGCAGCTTAGGAGCCGACTCCGTAGCCCGCTGGAATGAGCAGTTCTTC.